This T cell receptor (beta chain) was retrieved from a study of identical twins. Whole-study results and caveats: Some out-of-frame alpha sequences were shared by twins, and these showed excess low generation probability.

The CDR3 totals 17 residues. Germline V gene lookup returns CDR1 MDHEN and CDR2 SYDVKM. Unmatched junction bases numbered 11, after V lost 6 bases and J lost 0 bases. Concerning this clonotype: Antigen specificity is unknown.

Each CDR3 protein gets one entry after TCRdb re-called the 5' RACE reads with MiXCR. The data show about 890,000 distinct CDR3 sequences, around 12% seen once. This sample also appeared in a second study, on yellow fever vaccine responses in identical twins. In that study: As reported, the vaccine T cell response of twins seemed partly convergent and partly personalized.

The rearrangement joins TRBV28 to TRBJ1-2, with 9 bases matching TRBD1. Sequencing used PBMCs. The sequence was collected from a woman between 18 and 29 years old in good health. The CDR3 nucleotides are TGTGCCAGCAGCTCAGGACAGGGGCCTTTTTCTAACTATGGCTACACCTTC. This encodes CASSSGQGPFSNYGYTF.